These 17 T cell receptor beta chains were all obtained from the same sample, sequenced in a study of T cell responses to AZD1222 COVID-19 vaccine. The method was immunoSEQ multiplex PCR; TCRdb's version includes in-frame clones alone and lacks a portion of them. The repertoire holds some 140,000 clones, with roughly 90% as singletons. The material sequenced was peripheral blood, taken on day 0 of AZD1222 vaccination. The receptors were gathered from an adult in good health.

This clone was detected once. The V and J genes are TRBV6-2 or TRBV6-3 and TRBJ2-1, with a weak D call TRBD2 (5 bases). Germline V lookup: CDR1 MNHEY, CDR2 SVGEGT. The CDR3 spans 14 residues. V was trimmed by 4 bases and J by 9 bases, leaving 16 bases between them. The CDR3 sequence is CASSLPGPRGEQFF. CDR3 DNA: TGTGCCAGCAGTTTGCCAGGCCCACGGGGTGAGCAGTTCTTC.

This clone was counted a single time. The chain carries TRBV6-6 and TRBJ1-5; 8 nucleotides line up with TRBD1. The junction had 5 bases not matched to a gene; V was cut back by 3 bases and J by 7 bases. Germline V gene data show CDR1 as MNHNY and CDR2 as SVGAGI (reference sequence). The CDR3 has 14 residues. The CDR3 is CASSYSGGYQPQHF. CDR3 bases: TGTGCCAGCAGTTATTCAGGGGGCTACCAGCCCCAGCATTTT.

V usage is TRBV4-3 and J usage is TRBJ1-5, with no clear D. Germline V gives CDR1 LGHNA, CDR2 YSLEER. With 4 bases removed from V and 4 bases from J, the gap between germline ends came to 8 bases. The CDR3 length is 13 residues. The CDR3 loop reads CASSLDGNQPQHF. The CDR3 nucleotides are TGCGCCAGCAGCCTGGACGGGAATCAGCCCCAGCATTTT.

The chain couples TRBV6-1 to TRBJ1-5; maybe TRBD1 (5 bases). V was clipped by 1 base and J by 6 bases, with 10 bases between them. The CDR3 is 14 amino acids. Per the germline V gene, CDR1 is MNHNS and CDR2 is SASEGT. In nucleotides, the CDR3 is TGTGCCAGCAGTGAAGTTGGGGGGGGTCAGCCCCAGCATTTT. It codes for CASSEVGGGQPQHF.

This CDR3 is CSASGGYRGSSQPQHF. Written as DNA, the CDR3 is TGCAGTGCCAGTGGTGGATACAGGGGGTCGAGTCAGCCCCAGCATTTT. This sequence joins TRBV20-1 and TRBJ1-5; 8 nucleotides match TRBD1. The CDR3 totals 16 residues. Trimming took 6 bases from V and 6 from J; bases not matched to a gene: 16. CDR1 is DFQATT and CDR2 is SNEGSKA in the germline V gene (reference sequence).

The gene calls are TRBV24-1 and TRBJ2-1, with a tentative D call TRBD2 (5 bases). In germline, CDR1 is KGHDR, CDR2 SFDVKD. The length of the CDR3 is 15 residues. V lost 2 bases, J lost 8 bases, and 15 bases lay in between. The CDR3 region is CATSDSLTGSYEQFF. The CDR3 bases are TGTGCCACCAGTGATTCGTTAACGGGGTCTTATGAGCAGTTCTTC.

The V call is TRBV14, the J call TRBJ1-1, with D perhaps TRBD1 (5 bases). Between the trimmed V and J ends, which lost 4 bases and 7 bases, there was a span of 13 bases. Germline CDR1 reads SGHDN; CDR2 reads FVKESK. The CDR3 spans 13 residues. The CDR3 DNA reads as TGTGCCAGCAGCCCTCAGGGAGGAGGTGAAGCTTTCTTT. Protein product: CASSPQGGGEAFF.

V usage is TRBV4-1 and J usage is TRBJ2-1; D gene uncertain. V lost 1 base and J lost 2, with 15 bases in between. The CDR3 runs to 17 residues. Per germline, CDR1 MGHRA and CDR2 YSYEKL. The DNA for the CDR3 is TGCGCCAGCAGCCAAGGAGGTGGCGGAAAAACCTACAATGAGCAGTTCTTC. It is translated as CASSQGGGGKTYNEQFF.

The chain's CDR3 is CASSQDAIGTSGRTEQYF. CDR3 DNA sequence: TGTGCCAGCAGCCAAGATGCAATTGGGACTAGCGGGAGGACCGAGCAGTACTTC. The genes are TRBV3-1 (or the pseudogene TRBV3-2) and TRBJ2-7; 15 bases are a match to TRBD2. Germline V gene lookup returns CDR1 LGHDT and CDR2 YNNKEL (reference sequence). The V segment lost 0 bases and the J segment 6 bases; nucleotides outside the gene matches: 9. The CDR3 is made up of 18 amino acids.

CDR3: CASSWRQNTEAFF. DNA for the CDR3: TGTGCCAGCAGCTGGAGACAGAACACTGAAGCTTTCTTT. The V and J genes are TRBV5-4 and TRBJ1-1; no clear D. This CDR3 comprises 13 residues. Trimming took off 3 bases at V and 1 base at J, with 7 bases between the two ends. Germline loops: CDR1 SGHNT, CDR2 YYREEE (reference sequence).

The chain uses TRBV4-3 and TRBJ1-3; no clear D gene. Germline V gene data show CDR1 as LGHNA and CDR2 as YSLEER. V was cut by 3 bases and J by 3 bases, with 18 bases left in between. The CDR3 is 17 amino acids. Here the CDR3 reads CASSQGPGTYNGNTIYF. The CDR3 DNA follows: TGCGCCAGCAGCCAGGGCCCCGGCACATATAATGGAAACACCATATATTTT.

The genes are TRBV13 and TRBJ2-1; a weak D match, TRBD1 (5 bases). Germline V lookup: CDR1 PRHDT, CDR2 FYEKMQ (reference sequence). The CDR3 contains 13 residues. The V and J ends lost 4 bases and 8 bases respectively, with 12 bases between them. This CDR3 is CASSYGQTDEQFF. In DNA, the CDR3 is TGTGCCAGCAGCTATGGACAAACGGATGAGCAGTTCTTC.

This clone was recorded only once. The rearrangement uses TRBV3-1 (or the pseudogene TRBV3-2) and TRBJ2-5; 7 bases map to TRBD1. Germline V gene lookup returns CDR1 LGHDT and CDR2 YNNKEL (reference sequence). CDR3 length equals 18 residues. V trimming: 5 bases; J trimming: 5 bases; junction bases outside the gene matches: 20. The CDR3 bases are TGTGCCAGCAGCTTACTAGGTTCAGGGGGTGATTTCGGGGAGACCCAGTACTTC. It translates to CASSLLGSGGDFGETQYF.

As DNA, the CDR3 is TGTGCCAGCAGCTTAAAGGCAGGGGGCCTTCAAGAGACCCAGTACTTC. Translation gives CASSLKAGGLQETQYF. This chain connects TRBV11-2 to TRBJ2-5; 8 bases are shared with TRBD1. Losses at the gene ends were 2 bases for V and 2 bases for J; bases not matched to a gene: 7. Germline V lookup: CDR1 SGHAT, CDR2 FQNNGV. The CDR3 runs 16 residues.

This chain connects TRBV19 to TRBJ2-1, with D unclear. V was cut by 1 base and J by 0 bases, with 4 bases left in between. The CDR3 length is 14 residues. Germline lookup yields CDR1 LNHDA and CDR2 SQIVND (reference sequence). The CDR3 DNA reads TGTGCCAGTAGTATAGGGAGCTCCTACAATGAGCAGTTCTTC. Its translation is CASSIGSSYNEQFF.

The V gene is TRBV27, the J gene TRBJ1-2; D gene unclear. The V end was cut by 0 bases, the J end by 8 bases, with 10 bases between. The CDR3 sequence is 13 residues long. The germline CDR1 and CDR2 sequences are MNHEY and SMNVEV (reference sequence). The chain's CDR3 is CASSLSARSGYTF. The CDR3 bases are TGTGCCAGCAGTTTATCGGCCCGGAGCGGCTACACCTTC.

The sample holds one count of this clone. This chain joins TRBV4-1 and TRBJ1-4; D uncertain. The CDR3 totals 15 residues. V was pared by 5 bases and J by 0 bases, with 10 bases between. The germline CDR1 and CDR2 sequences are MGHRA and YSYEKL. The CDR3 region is CASSILGATNEKLFF. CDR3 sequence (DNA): TGCGCCAGCAGCATTTTAGGCGCAACTAATGAAAAACTGTTTTTT.